This is a list of T cell receptor beta chains from one sample in a study of Ad26.COV2.S vaccination and SARS-CoV-2 variants. Profiled with immunoSEQ multiplex PCR; TCRdb holds only in-frame clones, not every one. The data hold fewer than 900,000 clones, with about 90% observed a single time. This specimen was peripheral blood, taken in a trial of Ad26.COV2.S vaccine versus placebo. Source of these receptors: a person aged 18-60 years who received the Ad26.COV2.S COVID-19 vaccine or a placebo. The CDR3 runs from the conserved cysteine through the conserved F or W. A D gene is named only where the DNA matches it firmly. Only some rows state a clone size, as once, few, many or a class for expanded clones.

V,size,J,D,DNA,CDR3
TRBV11-2,.,TRBJ2-1,TRBD2,TGTGCCAGCAGCAGCGGACTAGAACCCAATGAGCAGTTCTTC,CASSSGLEPNEQFF
TRBV6-5,.,TRBJ2-7,.,TGTGCCAGCAGTCCGCGACAGGAAGGACACGAGCAGTACTTC,CASSPRQEGHEQYF
TRBV3-1/TRBV3-2,.,TRBJ2-1,.,TGTGCCAGCCGAGGGTCCGGGGCAAGCAATGAGCAGTTCTTC,CASRGSGASNEQFF
TRBV6-2/TRBV6-3,.,TRBJ2-5,TRBD2,TGTGCCAGCAGTACCCCCACGGGGGGAGGAGAGACCCAGTACTTC,CASSTPTGGGETQYF
TRBV5-1,.,TRBJ2-1,.,TGCGCCAGCAGCTTGGAGAAGGGCTCCTACAATGAGCAGTTCTTC,CASSLEKGSYNEQFF
TRBV30,.,TRBJ2-1,.,TGTGCCTGGAGTTGGGAAAGGGCTTACAATGAGCAGTTCTTC,CAWSWERAYNEQFF
TRBV19,.,TRBJ1-5,.,TGTGCCAGTAGTACGGACCCATGGAGCAATCAGCCCCAGCATTTT,CASSTDPWSNQPQHF
TRBV2,few,TRBJ1-2,.,TGTGCCAGCAGTGTGCAGTTTTATGGCTACACCTTC,CASSVQFYGYTF
TRBV15,.,TRBJ2-5,.,TGTGCCACCAGCAGAGATCAGATGATCACGGAGACCCAGTACTTC,CATSRDQMITETQYF
TRBV3-1/TRBV3-2,.,TRBJ2-5,TRBD1,TGTGCCAGCAGCCAAGGGACAGGGAGGCTACAAGAGACCCAGTACTTC,CASSQGTGRLQETQYF
TRBV7-2,.,TRBJ2-5,TRBD1,TGTGCCAGCAGAATGGACAGGCAAACCTGGGGGGAGACCCAGTACTTC,CASRMDRQTWGETQYF
TRBV7-2,.,TRBJ2-5,TRBD1,TGTGCCAGCAGCTTCCGCCCGTTGACAGGGTCAGAGACCCAGTACTTC,CASSFRPLTGSETQYF
TRBV7-9,.,TRBJ2-3,TRBD1,TGTGCCAGCAGCTACGCCGGGACAGAGACAGATACGCAGTATTTT,CASSYAGTETDTQYF
TRBV3-1/TRBV3-2,.,TRBJ2-1,.,TGTGCCAGCGCCGCCGACTCCTACAATGAGCAGTTCTTC,CASAADSYNEQFF
TRBV9,.,TRBJ2-2,.,TGTGCCAGCAGCGGAGGGGTGACAGGGAACACCGGGGAGCTGTTTTTT,CASSGGVTGNTGELFF
TRBV30,.,TRBJ2-7,.,TGTGCCGGAAAACCCGACGGGAGCTCCTACGAGCAGTACTTC,CAGKPDGSSYEQYF
TRBV5-4,few,TRBJ1-6,TRBD1,TGTGCCAGCAGCTCCAGACAGGGAGGAAATTCACCCCTCCACTTT,CASSSRQGGNSPLHF
TRBV2,.,TRBJ1-4,TRBD1,TGTGCCAGCAGGGGGACAGGGGAGGCTGAAAAACTGTTTTTT,CASRGTGEAEKLFF
TRBV6-2/TRBV6-3,once,TRBJ1-2,.,TGTGCCAGCAGCCCTACCTTTGGCAGTTATGGCTACACCTTC,CASSPTFGSYGYTF
TRBV3-1/TRBV3-2,.,TRBJ1-2,.,TGTGCCAGCAGTGGCGCAGGGGATTATGGCTACACCTTC,CASSGAGDYGYTF
TRBV13,.,TRBJ2-7,.,TGTGCCAGCAGCTTTAGTGGGGGACCCGAGCAGTACTTC,CASSFSGGPEQYF
TRBV14,.,TRBJ2-7,.,TGTGCCAGCAGCCAAGATAACCACGAGCAGTACTTC,CASSQDNHEQYF
TRBV14,once,TRBJ1-1,.,TGTGCCAGCAGCCCCCTGGGGATGAACACTGAAGCTTTCTTT,CASSPLGMNTEAFF
TRBV5-4,.,TRBJ2-3,TRBD2,TGTGCCAGCAGCTCCCCCGAGACTAGCGGGGTCACAGATACGCAGTATTTT,CASSSPETSGVTDTQYF
TRBV7-8,.,TRBJ2-7,TRBD1,TGTGCCAGCAGCCCTCGACAGGGTAACGAGCAGTACTTC,CASSPRQGNEQYF
TRBV27,.,TRBJ1-6,.,TGTGCCAGCAGTTTTGCCCCACCGGGGCCTTCACCGCCCCTCCACTTT,CASSFAPPGPSPPLHF
TRBV11-2,once,TRBJ2-7,TRBD2,TGTGCCAGCAGCCTGAGCGGGATTGCTTACGAGCAGTACTTC,CASSLSGIAYEQYF
TRBV5-4,.,TRBJ2-4,TRBD2,TGTGCCAGCAGCCCGGGGGGAGGACTAGCCCAAAGCATTCAGTACTTC,CASSPGGGLAQSIQYF
TRBV7-2,.,TRBJ1-5,.,TGTGCCAGCAGCTTGGGGGGGGCTGGTGGCAATCAGCCCCAGCATTTT,CASSLGGAGGNQPQHF
TRBV19,.,TRBJ1-5,TRBD1,TGTGCCAGTAGTATAGGGACAGGGGAGAGACAGCCCCAGCATTTT,CASSIGTGERQPQHF
TRBV7-6,.,TRBJ2-1,.,TGTGCCAGCAGCTTCGGAGGGGGTGGCTGGCCCGACAATGAGCAGTTCTTC,CASSFGGGGWPDNEQFF
TRBV5-1,once,TRBJ1-2,TRBD1,TGCGCCAGCAGCTTGGGGGGGACAGTCGAACTCGAGAACTATGGCTACACCTTC,CASSLGGTVELENYGYTF
TRBV7-8,.,TRBJ1-1,TRBD1,TGTGCCAGCAGCCGACAGGGAGGAACTGAAGCTTTCTTT,CASSRQGGTEAFF
TRBV6-6,many,TRBJ1-5,.,TGTGCCAGCAAATGGGACCCCAATCAGCCCCAGCATTTT,CASKWDPNQPQHF
TRBV7-2,.,TRBJ2-3,.,TGTGCCAGCAGCTCCTCAGGGTACACAGATACGCAGTATTTT,CASSSSGYTDTQYF
TRBV5-1,.,TRBJ2-1,.,TGCGCCAGCAGCTTGGACAGCGCCTACAATGAGCAGTTCTTC,CASSLDSAYNEQFF
TRBV11-2,.,TRBJ1-1,.,TGTGCCAGCAGCTTAGTGGCAGGGGACACTGAAGCTTTCTTT,CASSLVAGDTEAFF
TRBV27,once,TRBJ1-1,.,TGTGCCAGCAGTTTGGTCGGTTCCACTGAAGCTTTCTTT,CASSLVGSTEAFF
TRBV20-1,.,TRBJ2-7,.,TGCAGTGCTAGAGACTACGAGCAGTACTTC,CSARDYEQYF
TRBV19,.,TRBJ2-7,.,TGTGCCAGTAGACAGGGCCTGGGAGTAGGCGAGCAGTACTTC,CASRQGLGVGEQYF
TRBV24-1,.,TRBJ2-7,.,TGTGCCACCAGTGAAGGGGAGGTGGGCGAGCAGTACTTC,CATSEGEVGEQYF
TRBV2,few,TRBJ2-2,.,TGTGCCAGCGGACTCGGGGCCACGGGGACCGGGGAGCTGTTTTTT,CASGLGATGTGELFF
TRBV7-6,.,TRBJ2-7,TRBD2,TGTGCCAGCAGCCCTGCAGGGAGGGCCTACGAGCAGTACTTC,CASSPAGRAYEQYF
TRBV27,once,TRBJ2-1,.,TGTGCCAGCAGTTTAGAGTCCGGGCCAGAGGTCAATGAGCAGTTCTTC,CASSLESGPEVNEQFF
TRBV11-2,.,TRBJ2-5,.,TGTGCCAGCAGCTTCTGGGGAGAAGAGACCCAGTACTTC,CASSFWGEETQYF
TRBV6-6,few,TRBJ2-7,.,TGTGCCAGCAGTAACAGTGGTTACGAGCAGTACTTC,CASSNSGYEQYF
TRBV5-1,.,TRBJ2-5,TRBD2,TGCGCCAGCAGCTTGCCGGGGGGGAGCGGGACCCAGTACTTC,CASSLPGGSGTQYF
TRBV6-5,.,TRBJ2-7,.,TGTGCCAGCAGTTACAGGGCTAACTACGAGCAGTACTTC,CASSYRANYEQYF
TRBV3-1/TRBV3-2,.,TRBJ1-3,.,TGTGCCAGCAGCCAAGAGTTCCAGGCACTCATCCTCTCTGGAAACACCATATATTTT,CASSQEFQALILSGNTIYF